Listed below are T cell receptor beta chains from one sample, sequenced in a study of T cell responses to AZD1222 COVID-19 vaccine. Assay used: immunoSEQ multiplex PCR; TCRdb lists only in-frame clones, some missing. In the table there are roughly 190,000 clones, about 92% of which are singletons. The sample in question was peripheral blood, obtained on day 0 of AZD1222 vaccination. Source of these receptors: an adult in good health. Each CDR3 is given with its conserved first and last residue. D genes are given only for firm matches. Clone sizes are given selectively: once, few, many, or a class where the clone is expanded.

J,size,D,V,CDR3,DNA
TRBJ1-6,-,TRBD1,TRBV6-1,CASSERGTATRNSPLHF,TGTGCCAGCAGTGAACGGGGGACAGCCACTCGAAATTCACCCCTCCACTTT
TRBJ1-1,-,-,TRBV5-8,CASSPVGRTEAFF,TGTGCCAGCAGCCCGGTTGGCCGGACTGAAGCTTTCTTT
TRBJ2-7,-,TRBD1,TRBV5-4,CASSLDQGQGRQQYF,TGTGCCAGCAGCTTGGATCAGGGACAGGGTCGTCAGCAGTACTTC
TRBJ1-2,few,-,TRBV2,CASRRGNYGYTF,TGTGCCAGCAGACGCGGCAATTATGGCTACACCTTC
TRBJ1-4,-,-,TRBV20-1,CSARESLKLFF,TGCAGTGCTAGAGAGAGCCTAAAACTGTTTTTT
TRBJ1-1,-,-,TRBV5-5,CASSLAPMNTEAFF,TGTGCCAGCAGCTTGGCTCCCATGAACACTGAAGCTTTCTTT
TRBJ1-2,-,-,TRBV7-6,CASSSDRGVGYTF,TGTGCCAGCAGCTCCGATAGGGGGGTCGGCTACACCTTC
TRBJ1-1,-,-,TRBV5-6,CASSTDTFQTLSTEAFF,TGTGCCAGCAGCACGGACACCTTTCAAACCCTGTCCACTGAAGCTTTCTTT
TRBJ2-2,-,TRBD1,TRBV3-1/TRBV3-2,CASSHNEQGVRNTGELFF,TGTGCCAGCAGCCATAATGAACAGGGGGTTCGGAACACCGGGGAGCTGTTTTTT
TRBJ2-3,-,-,TRBV6-5,CASSYGGSTDTQYF,TGTGCCAGCAGTTATGGAGGTAGCACAGATACGCAGTATTTT
TRBJ1-2,-,TRBD1,TRBV5-1,CASSPGQGNGYTF,TGCGCCAGCAGCCCTGGACAGGGGAATGGCTACACCTTC
TRBJ2-5,-,-,TRBV5-6,CASSSPAQETQYF,TGTGCCAGCAGCTCCCCGGCTCAAGAGACCCAGTACTTC
TRBJ1-2,-,-,TRBV4-1,CASSQVFGSNYGYTF,TGCGCCAGCAGCCAAGTTTTTGGTTCTAACTATGGCTACACCTTC
TRBJ1-1,-,TRBD1,TRBV11-2,CASSWTGGFTMNTEAFF,TGTGCCAGCAGTTGGACAGGGGGATTTACGATGAACACTGAAGCTTTCTTT
TRBJ1-1,-,-,TRBV6-6,CASSYESKRDAEAFF,TGTGCCAGCAGTTACGAATCCAAACGCGATGCTGAAGCTTTCTTT
TRBJ1-2,-,-,TRBV6-5,CASRGERGGSAGYTF,TGTGCCAGCAGAGGAGAACGGGGGGGGAGTGCTGGCTACACCTTC
TRBJ2-7,-,-,TRBV6-1,CASSEANRRSYEQYF,TGTGCCAGCAGTGAAGCAAACAGGCGCTCCTACGAGCAGTACTTC
TRBJ2-1,-,-,TRBV7-8,CASTLVDEQFF,TGTGCCAGTACATTAGTCGATGAGCAGTTCTTC
TRBJ1-2,-,-,TRBV29-1,CSVEEVGGAYGYTF,TGCAGCGTTGAAGAAGTAGGGGGGGCCTATGGCTACACCTTC
TRBJ1-2,-,TRBD1,TRBV5-1,CASRLEAGGYGYTF,TGCGCCAGCAGGTTGGAGGCAGGGGGCTATGGCTACACCTTC
TRBJ1-2,-,-,TRBV6-5,CAGALGTDYGYTF,TGTGCCGGTGCCCTAGGGACGGACTATGGCTACACCTTC
TRBJ1-1,-,-,TRBV19,CASKTAPLNTEAFF,TGTGCCAGTAAGACAGCCCCCTTGAACACTGAAGCTTTCTTT
TRBJ2-1,-,TRBD2,TRBV10-3,CAISEHERGGYNEQFF,TGTGCCATCAGTGAACACGAGCGGGGGGGATACAATGAGCAGTTCTTC
TRBJ1-1,-,-,TRBV11-3,CASSLGRGGRDTEAFF,TGTGCCAGCAGCTTAGGGCGGGGGGGGCGCGACACTGAAGCTTTCTTT
TRBJ1-1,-,-,TRBV10-2,CASSSGGNTEAFF,TGCGCCAGCAGTTCGGGGGGGAACACTGAAGCTTTCTTT
TRBJ2-2,-,TRBD2,TRBV27,CASSLSGAGVAGELFF,TGTGCCAGCAGTTTATCAGGAGCGGGAGTTGCCGGGGAGCTGTTTTTT
TRBJ1-5,few,-,TRBV19,CASRATSNQPQHF,TGTGCCAGTAGGGCTACTAGCAATCAGCCCCAGCATTTT
TRBJ2-7,-,-,TRBV5-6,CASSSASGSYYEQYF,TGTGCCAGCAGCAGCGCCTCGGGCTCATACTACGAGCAGTACTTC
TRBJ1-4,few,-,TRBV10-3,CAISDFRAGTNEKLFF,TGTGCCATCAGTGATTTTCGGGCAGGCACTAATGAAAAACTGTTTTTT
TRBJ2-7,-,TRBD2,TRBV29-1,CSVESFSGGYEQYF,TGCAGCGTTGAATCTTTTAGCGGGGGCTACGAGCAGTACTTC
TRBJ2-3,-,-,TRBV5-4,CASSFSGYITDTQYF,TGTGCCAGCAGCTTCTCCGGGTATATCACAGATACGCAGTATTTT
TRBJ1-1,-,-,TRBV11-2,CASREGLGGGEAFF,TGTGCCAGCAGGGAGGGACTCGGGGGTGGTGAAGCTTTCTTT
TRBJ1-1,-,-,TRBV5-8,CASSLYTMNTEAFF,TGTGCCAGCAGCTTGTATACTATGAACACTGAAGCTTTCTTT
TRBJ2-3,-,-,TRBV5-1,CASSLAVTDYTDTQYF,TGCGCCAGCAGCTTGGCCGTTACAGACTACACAGATACGCAGTATTTT
TRBJ1-5,-,TRBD1,TRBV5-1,CASSYSTGANQPQHF,TGCGCCAGCAGCTACTCGACAGGGGCCAATCAGCCCCAGCATTTT
TRBJ1-1,-,-,TRBV10-3,CAIKEGWIPNTEAFF,TGTGCCATCAAGGAAGGGTGGATACCGAACACTGAAGCTTTCTTT
TRBJ1-2,-,-,TRBV4-1,CASSQPAGPRNGYTF,TGCGCCAGCAGCCAACCGGCAGGCCCTCGGAATGGCTACACCTTC
TRBJ1-1,-,TRBD1,TRBV6-6,CASSHPGQGATEAFF,TGTGCCAGCAGTCACCCGGGACAGGGTGCCACTGAAGCTTTCTTT
TRBJ2-1,-,-,TRBV10-3,CAISEPTASPYNEQFF,TGTGCCATCAGTGAGCCGACAGCGAGCCCCTACAATGAGCAGTTCTTC
TRBJ2-1,-,-,TRBV6-5,CASSPGDNEQFF,TGTGCCAGCAGTCCAGGGGACAATGAGCAGTTCTTC
TRBJ2-7,-,-,TRBV7-9,CASSPDYPILSYEQYF,TGTGCCAGCAGTCCGGACTACCCAATACTCTCCTACGAGCAGTACTTC
TRBJ1-4,-,TRBD1,TRBV19,CASSPDRGLGKLFF,TGTGCCAGTAGCCCTGACAGGGGGTTAGGAAAACTGTTTTTT
TRBJ2-5,once,-,TRBV5-1,CASSLTLGKETQYF,TGCGCCAGCAGCTTGACCTTAGGGAAAGAGACCCAGTACTTC
TRBJ2-5,-,-,TRBV27,CASSLSAFQETQYF,TGTGCCAGCAGTCTTTCAGCATTTCAAGAGACCCAGTACTTC
TRBJ1-2,-,-,TRBV7-8,CASSKNSAGLGYTF,TGTGCCAGCAGCAAAAACTCGGCCGGATTGGGCTACACCTTC
TRBJ1-4,-,-,TRBV29-1,CSVSRTTNEKLFF,TGCAGCGTTTCGAGAACCACTAATGAAAAACTGTTTTTT
TRBJ2-3,-,TRBD1,TRBV7-9,CASSSYPGQGELYTQYF,TGTGCCAGCAGCTCGTATCCGGGACAGGGCGAGCTCTATACGCAGTATTTT
TRBJ2-2,-,-,TRBV5-1,CASSWDFANTGELFF,TGCGCCAGCAGCTGGGACTTCGCGAACACCGGGGAGCTGTTTTTT
TRBJ2-2,-,TRBD2,TRBV4-2,CASSQDAGAGELFF,TGTGCCAGCAGCCAAGATGCGGGGGCCGGGGAGCTGTTTTTT
TRBJ2-7,-,TRBD1,TRBV3-1/TRBV3-2,CASSTRQGSYEQYF,TGTGCCAGCAGCACACGACAGGGATCCTACGAGCAGTACTTC
TRBJ2-3,-,TRBD2,TRBV5-1,CASSPGLAVTDTQYF,TGCGCCAGCAGCCCGGGACTAGCGGTCACAGATACGCAGTATTTT
TRBJ1-2,once,TRBD1,TRBV12-3/TRBV12-4,CASRTTGGGYTF,TGTGCCAGCAGGACGACAGGGGGCGGCTACACCTTC
TRBJ2-2,once,-,TRBV3-1/TRBV3-2,CASKGRITGELFF,TGTGCCAGCAAGGGGCGTATAACCGGGGAGCTGTTTTTT